This T cell receptor beta chain was recorded in a study of OX40 agonist ivuxolimab in advanced cancers. Looking at the study overall: Patients assigned to dose escalation were diagnosed with hepatocellular carcinoma, melanoma, renal cell or head and neck cancer.

Libraries were prepared by immunoSEQ multiplex PCR; TCRdb keeps only in-frame clonotypes and omits some of them. This sample has tens of thousands of clones, with around four fifths found just once. Study results and limitations: Low levels of normalized T-cell clonal expansion also appeared in some nonresponders.

On this clone: Antigen: not known.

Exclusion of a patient followed from autoimmune disease history or systemic immunosuppression. Blood draws occurred at baseline, cycle 4 day 1, and cycle 7 day 1. V dropped 4 bases and J dropped 6 bases, with 9 bases sitting between them. This CDR3 region has 12 residues. Germline values: CDR1 SGHDN, CDR2 FVKESK. The chain links TRBV14 to TRBJ2-5, with a possible D match to TRBD1 (6 bases). This TCR was recovered from an adult with an advanced solid tumor such as melanoma, head and neck, liver or kidney cancer. The sample in question was CD4+ or CD8+ T cells sorted from blood, obtained in a trial of the OX40 agonist ivuxolimab. This CDR3 reads CASSLQGQTQYF. CDR3 coding DNA: TGTGCCAGCAGCCTGCAGGGGCAGACCCAGTACTTC.